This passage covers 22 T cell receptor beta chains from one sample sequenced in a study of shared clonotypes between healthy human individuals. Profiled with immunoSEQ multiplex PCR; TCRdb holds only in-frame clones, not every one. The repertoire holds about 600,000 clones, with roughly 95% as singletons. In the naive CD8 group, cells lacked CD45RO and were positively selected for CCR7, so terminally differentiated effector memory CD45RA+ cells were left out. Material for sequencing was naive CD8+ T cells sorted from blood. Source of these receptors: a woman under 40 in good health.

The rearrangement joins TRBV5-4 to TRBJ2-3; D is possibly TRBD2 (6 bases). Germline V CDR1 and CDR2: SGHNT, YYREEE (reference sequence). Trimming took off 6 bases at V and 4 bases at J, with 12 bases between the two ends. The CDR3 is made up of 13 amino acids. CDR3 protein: CASMWGVADTQYF. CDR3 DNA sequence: TGTGCCAGCATGTGGGGGGTCGCAGATACGCAGTATTTT.

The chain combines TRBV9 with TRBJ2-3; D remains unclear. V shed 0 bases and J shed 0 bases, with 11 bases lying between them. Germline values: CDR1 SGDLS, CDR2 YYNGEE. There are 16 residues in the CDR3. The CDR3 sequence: CASSVGTDTSTDTQYF. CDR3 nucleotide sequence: TGTGCCAGCAGCGTAGGCACTGATACTAGCACAGATACGCAGTATTTT.

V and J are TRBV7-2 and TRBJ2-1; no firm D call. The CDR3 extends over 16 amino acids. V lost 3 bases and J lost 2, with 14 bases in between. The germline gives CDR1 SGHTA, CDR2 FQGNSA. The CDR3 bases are TGTGCCAGCAGCTTCGCATCTAGTGGTCCCTACAATGAGCAGTTCTTC. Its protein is CASSFASSGPYNEQFF.

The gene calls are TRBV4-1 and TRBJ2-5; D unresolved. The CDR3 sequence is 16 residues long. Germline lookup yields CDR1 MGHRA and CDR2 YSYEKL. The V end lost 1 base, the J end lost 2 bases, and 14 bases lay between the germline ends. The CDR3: CASSQGSGPQQETQYF. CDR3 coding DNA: TGCGCCAGCAGCCAAGGGTCCGGGCCCCAACAAGAGACCCAGTACTTC.

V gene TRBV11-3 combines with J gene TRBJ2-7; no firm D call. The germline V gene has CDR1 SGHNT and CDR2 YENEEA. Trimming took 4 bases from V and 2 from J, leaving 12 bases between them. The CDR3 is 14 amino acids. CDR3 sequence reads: CASSSSDGTYEQYF. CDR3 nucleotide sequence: TGTGCCAGCAGCTCCTCGGACGGAACCTACGAGCAGTACTTC.

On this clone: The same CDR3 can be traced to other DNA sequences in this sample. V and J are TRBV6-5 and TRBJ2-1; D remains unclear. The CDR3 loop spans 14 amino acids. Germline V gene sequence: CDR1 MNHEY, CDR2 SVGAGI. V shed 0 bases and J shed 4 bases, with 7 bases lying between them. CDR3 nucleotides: TGTGCCAGCAGTTACTCCGGACCTTACAATGAGCAGTTCTTC. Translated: CASSYSGPYNEQFF.

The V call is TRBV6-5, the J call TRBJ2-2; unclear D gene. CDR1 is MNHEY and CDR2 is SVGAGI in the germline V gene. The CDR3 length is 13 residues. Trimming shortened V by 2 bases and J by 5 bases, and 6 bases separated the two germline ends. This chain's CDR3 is CASSYEGTGELFF. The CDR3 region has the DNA TGTGCCAGCAGTTACGAAGGGACCGGGGAGCTGTTTTTT.

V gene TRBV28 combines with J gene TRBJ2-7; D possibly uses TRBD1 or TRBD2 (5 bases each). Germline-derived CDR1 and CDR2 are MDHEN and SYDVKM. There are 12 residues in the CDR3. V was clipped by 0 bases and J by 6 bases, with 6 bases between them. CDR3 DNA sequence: TGTGCCAGCAGTTTATGGGGACGCGAGCAGTACTTC. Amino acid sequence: CASSLWGREQYF.

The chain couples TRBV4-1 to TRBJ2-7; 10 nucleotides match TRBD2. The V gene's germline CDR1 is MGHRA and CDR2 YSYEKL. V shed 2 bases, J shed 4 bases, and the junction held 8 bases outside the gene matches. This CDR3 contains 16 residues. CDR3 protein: CASSQSASGRSYEQYF. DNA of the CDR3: TGCGCCAGCAGCCAATCAGCTAGCGGGAGATCTTACGAGCAGTACTTC.

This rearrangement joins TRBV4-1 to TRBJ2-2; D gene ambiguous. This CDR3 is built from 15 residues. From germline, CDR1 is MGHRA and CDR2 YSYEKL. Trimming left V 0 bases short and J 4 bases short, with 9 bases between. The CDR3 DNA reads TGCGCCAGCAGCCAAGAACTATTGGGCACCGGGGAGCTGTTTTTT. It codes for CASSQELLGTGELFF.

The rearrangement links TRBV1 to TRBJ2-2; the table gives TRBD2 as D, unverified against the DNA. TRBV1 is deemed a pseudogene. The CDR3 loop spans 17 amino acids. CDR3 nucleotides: TGCACCAGCAGCCAAGGTGTAGCGGGCATGAACACCGGGGAGCTGTTTTTT. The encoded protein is CTSSQGVAGMNTGELFF.

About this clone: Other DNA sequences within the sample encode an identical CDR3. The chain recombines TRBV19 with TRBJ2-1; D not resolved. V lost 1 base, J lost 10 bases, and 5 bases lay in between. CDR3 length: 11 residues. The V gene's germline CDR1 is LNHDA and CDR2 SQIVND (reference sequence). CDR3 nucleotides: TGTGCCAGTAGTATAGGGAACGAGCAGTTCTTC. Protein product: CASSIGNEQFF.

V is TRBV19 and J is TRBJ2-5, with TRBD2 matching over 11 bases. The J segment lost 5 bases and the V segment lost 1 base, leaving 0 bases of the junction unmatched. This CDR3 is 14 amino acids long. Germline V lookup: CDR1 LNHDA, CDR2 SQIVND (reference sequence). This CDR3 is CASSIVAGGETQYF. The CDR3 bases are TGTGCCAGTAGTATAGTAGCGGGAGGGGAGACCCAGTACTTC.

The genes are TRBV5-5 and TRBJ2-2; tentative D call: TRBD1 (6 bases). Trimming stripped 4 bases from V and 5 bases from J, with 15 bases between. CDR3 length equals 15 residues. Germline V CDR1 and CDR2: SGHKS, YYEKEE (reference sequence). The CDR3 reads CASSTAGDGTGELFF. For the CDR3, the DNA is TGTGCCAGCAGCACGGCAGGGGATGGGACCGGGGAGCTGTTTTTT.

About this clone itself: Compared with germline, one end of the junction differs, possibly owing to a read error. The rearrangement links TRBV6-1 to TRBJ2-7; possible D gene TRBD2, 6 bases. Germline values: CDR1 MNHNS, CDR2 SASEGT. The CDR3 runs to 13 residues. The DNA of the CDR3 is TGTGCCAGCAGGGACGGTGGGAAACCGGGACTCCACTTC. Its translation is CASRDGGKPGLHF.

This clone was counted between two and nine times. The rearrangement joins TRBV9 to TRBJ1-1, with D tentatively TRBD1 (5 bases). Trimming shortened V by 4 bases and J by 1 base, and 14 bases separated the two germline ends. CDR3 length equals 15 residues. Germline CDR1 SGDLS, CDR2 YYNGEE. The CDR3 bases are TGTGCCAGCAGCACTGGGGGGGACCCGAACACTGAAGCTTTCTTT. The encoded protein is CASSTGGDPNTEAFF.

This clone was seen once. The CDR3 spells CATSYPPTEAYEQYF. The CDR3 DNA sequence: TGTGCCACCAGCTATCCGCCGACAGAGGCCTACGAGCAGTACTTC. The chain employs TRBV15 and TRBJ2-7, with TRBD1 as a possible D gene (5 bases). V was shortened by 5 bases and J by 2 bases, with 16 bases between the two germline ends. Per the germline V gene, CDR1 is LNHNV and CDR2 is YYDKDF (reference sequence). This CDR3 has 15 amino acids.

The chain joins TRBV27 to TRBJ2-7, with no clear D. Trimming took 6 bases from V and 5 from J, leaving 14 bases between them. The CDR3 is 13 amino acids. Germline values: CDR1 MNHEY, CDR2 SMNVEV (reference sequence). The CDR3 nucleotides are TGTGCCAGCAGAGGTGGGCTAGTCCACGAGCAGTACTTC. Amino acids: CASRGGLVHEQYF.

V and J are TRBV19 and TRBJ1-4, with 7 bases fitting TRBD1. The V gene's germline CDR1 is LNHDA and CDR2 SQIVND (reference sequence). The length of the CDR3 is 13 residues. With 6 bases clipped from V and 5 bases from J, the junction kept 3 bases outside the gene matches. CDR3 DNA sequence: TGTGCCAGTAGGGGGACAGAGAATGAAAAACTGTTTTTT. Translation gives CASRGTENEKLFF.

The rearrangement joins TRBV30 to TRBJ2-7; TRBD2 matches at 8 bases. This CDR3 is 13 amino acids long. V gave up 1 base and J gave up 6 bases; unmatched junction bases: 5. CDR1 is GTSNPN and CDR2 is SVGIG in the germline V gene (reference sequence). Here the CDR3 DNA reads TGTGCCTGGAGTGCCGGGACTAGAGGCGAGCAGTACTTC. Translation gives CAWSAGTRGEQYF.

CDR3 bases: TGTGCCAGCAGCCAAGATTGGGGCCCTGAAGCTTTCTTT. Its translation: CASSQDWGPEAFF. The rearrangement uses TRBV14 and TRBJ1-1; D might be TRBD1 (5 bases). CDR1 is SGHDN and CDR2 is FVKESK in the germline V gene. This CDR3 region has 13 residues. Trimming cost V 0 bases and J 6 bases, with 8 bases left between them.

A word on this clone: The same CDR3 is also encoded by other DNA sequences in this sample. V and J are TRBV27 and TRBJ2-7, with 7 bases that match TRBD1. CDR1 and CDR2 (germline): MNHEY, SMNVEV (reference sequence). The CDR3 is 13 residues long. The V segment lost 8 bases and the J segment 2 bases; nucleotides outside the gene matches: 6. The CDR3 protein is CASSPGQTYEQYF. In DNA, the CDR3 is TGTGCCAGCTCTCCGGGACAGACCTACGAGCAGTACTTC.